Listed below are T cell receptor beta chains from one sample, sequenced in a study of CD8+CD57+ T cells in acquired aplastic anemia. TCRdb re-analysed the reads in MiXCR, keeping a single row per CDR3 protein. The profile shows around 250,000 distinct CDR3 sequences, roughly half of them singletons. Sequenced sample: sorted CD4+, CD8+, or CD8+CD57+ T cells (not recorded which) from PBMCs. The receptor set was obtained from a human donor with severe aplastic anemia or a healthy control (not recorded which). The CDR3 runs from the conserved cysteine through the conserved F or W. The D gene is left open where the match is weak. Expanded clones are given a class, and other clones once, few, many or no size at all.

TRBJ2-7,TRBD1,-,TRBV25-1,TGTGCCACGAGACAGGGGGCTGTCGACGAGCAGTACTTC,CATRQGAVDEQYF
TRBJ1-5,-,-,TRBV5-4,TGTGCCAGCACCGATAGGGGACATAGCAATCAGCCCCAGCATTTT,CASTDRGHSNQPQHF
TRBJ2-1,TRBD2,once,TRBV2,TGTGCCAGCAGTGGGACTAGCGGCACCTACAATGAGCAGTTCTTC,CASSGTSGTYNEQFF
TRBJ1-3,-,few,TRBV9,TGTGCCAGCAGAGCAGACTTCTCTGGAAACACCATATATTTT,CASRADFSGNTIYF
TRBJ1-3,TRBD1,few,TRBV9,TGTGCCAGCAGCGTAGAGGGGGCCGCTGGAAACACCATATATTTT,CASSVEGAAGNTIYF
TRBJ2-7,-,many,TRBV3-1,TGTGCCAGCAGCCAAGGACACCTCGCGGGCTCACCCTCCTACGAGCAGTACTTC,CASSQGHLAGSPSYEQYF
TRBJ1-1,-,-,TRBV2,TGTGCCAGCAGAACGATGGGACGGACGAACACTGAAGCTTTCTTT,CASRTMGRTNTEAFF
TRBJ1-6,-,-,TRBV9,TGTGCCAGCAGCCCATATGGTGATTCACCCCTCCACTTT,CASSPYGDSPLHF
TRBJ1-4,TRBD1,-,TRBV10-2,TGCGCCAGCAGGACAGGGACAACTAATGAAAAACTGTCTTTT,CASRTGTTNEKLSF
TRBJ1-1,-,few,TRBV7-9,TGTGCCAGCAGACAGCGTACTGAAGCTTTCTTT,CASRQRTEAFF
TRBJ2-1,-,-,TRBV20-1,TGCAGTGCTGGCCTGGGGGGAGTGCGTAATGAGCAGTTCTTC,CSAGLGGVRNEQFF
TRBJ1-1,-,-,TRBV19,TGTGCCGGTAGTGACCCGCCACCAATCGACACTGAAGCTTTCTTT,CAGSDPPPIDTEAFF
TRBJ2-2,-,many,TRBV9,TGTGCCAGCAGCGTGGGGACCGTGAACACCGGGGAGCTGTTTTTT,CASSVGTVNTGELFF
TRBJ2-5,-,-,TRBV7-9,TGTGCCAGCAGCCCATCCCTCGAGACCCAGTACTTC,CASSPSLETQYF
TRBJ2-1,TRBD1,-,TRBV24-1,TGTGCCACCAGTGAGGAGGGGACAGGGGCCTACAATGAGCAGTTCTTC,CATSEEGTGAYNEQFF
TRBJ2-1,-,-,TRBV20-1,TGCAGTGCTAGAGAGAACAATGAGCAGTTCTTC,CSARENNEQFF
TRBJ1-2,-,-,TRBV2,TGTGCCAGCAGTGAAGTCGGCAGCCTGGGGAGCTACACCTTC,CASSEVGSLGSYTF
TRBJ2-5,TRBD2,-,TRBV5-4,TGTGCCAGCAGCTCACCGGGACTAGCGGGAGGGATCAAAGAGACCCAGTACTTC,CASSSPGLAGGIKETQYF
TRBJ1-5,-,few,TRBV6-1,TGTGCCAGCAGTGAAGAGAATTTGGGGTTTGCAGGGGAGGACCAGCCCCAGCATTTT,CASSEENLGFAGEDQPQHF
TRBJ2-2,-,-,TRBV10-3,TGTGCCTCCCGGTTTAGGGGGGGCGATACTGGGGAGCTGTTTTTT,CASRFRGGDTGELFF
TRBJ2-7,-,many,TRBV7-9,TGTGCCAGCAGCCGTAGTGGGGGCAAAGAACACGAGCAGTACTTC,CASSRSGGKEHEQYF
TRBJ2-3,-,-,TRBV20-1,TGCAGTGCTAGGAATAGCGTTACAGATACGCAGTATTTT,CSARNSVTDTQYF
TRBJ2-3,-,-,TRBV7-2,TGTGCCAGCAGCTTAGAGACAATAAGCACAGATACGCAGTATTTT,CASSLETISTDTQYF
TRBJ2-7,-,few,TRBV5-8,TGTGCCAGCAGCTTGGAACCCGGGACAAAACGCTCCTACGAGCAGTACTTC,CASSLEPGTKRSYEQYF
TRBJ1-5,-,-,TRBV10-2,TGCGCCAGCAGCTTGGGTCCAAGTCTTGGGCCCCAGCATTTT,CASSLGPSLGPQHF
TRBJ1-2,-,few,TRBV2,TGTGCCAGCAGTGAAGCAGGGGCCAACTATGGCTACACCTTC,CASSEAGANYGYTF
TRBJ2-5,-,many,TRBV6-1,TGTGCCAGCACCAAACCCGTTTTTGGGGGGACCCAGTACTTC,CASTKPVFGGTQYF
TRBJ1-1,-,many,TRBV11-2,TGTGCCAGCAGCTCCCCAATAGGACGGATGAACACTGAAGCTTTCTTT,CASSSPIGRMNTEAFF
TRBJ1-2,TRBD1,-,TRBV2,TGTGCCAGCAGACGCGACAGGGGGAATTTCGGAGGCTACACCTTC,CASRRDRGNFGGYTF
TRBJ2-2,-,once,TRBV24-1,TGTGCCACCAGTGATTTGCTACAGGCCCAAGGGGAGCTGTTTTTT,CATSDLLQAQGELFF
TRBJ2-7,TRBD2,many,TRBV11-2,TGTGCCAGCAGCTTAGGGGGGGGGGTCACTGGGTTTGAGCAGTACTTC,CASSLGGGVTGFEQYF
TRBJ2-7,-,once,TRBV19,TGTGCCACATTTAGGGGGAAGGACTACGAGCAGTACTTC,CATFRGKDYEQYF
TRBJ2-2,-,many,TRBV20-1,TGCAGTGCTAGGGGGGGCAGGGCGATGACCGGGGAGCTGTTTTTT,CSARGGRAMTGELFF
TRBJ1-1,-,-,TRBV24-1,TGTGCCACCAGTGATGGTACAGGGAGGGACACTGAAGCTTTCTTT,CATSDGTGRDTEAFF
TRBJ2-3,-,-,TRBV25-1,TGTGCCAGCAGTAGGAGGGGAGGAACAGATACGCAGTATTTT,CASSRRGGTDTQYF
TRBJ1-6,TRBD1,-,TRBV10-1,TGCGCCAACAAAACCGGGACAGGGACCCATAATTCACCCCTCCACTTT,CANKTGTGTHNSPLHF
TRBJ1-2,-,-,TRBV2,TGTGCCAGCAGTGCAAGGGTGTATGGCTACACCTTC,CASSARVYGYTF
TRBJ2-7,TRBD2,-,TRBV5-1,TGCGCCAGCAGCAAGCCCAAAGCGGGACCGACCTACGAGCAGTACTTC,CASSKPKAGPTYEQYF
TRBJ2-2,-,many,TRBV12-3/TRBV12-4,TGTGCCAGCGGAGCTAACACCGGGGAGCTGTTTTTT,CASGANTGELFF
TRBJ1-2,TRBD1,-,TRBV7-2,TGTGCCAGCAGTCCATGGACAGGAGGCTTAGTTGGCTACACCTTC,CASSPWTGGLVGYTF
TRBJ2-7,-,-,TRBV7-6,TGTGCCAGCAGCCGGGTATTTTCCTCGGACGAGCAGTACTTC,CASSRVFSSDEQYF
TRBJ1-1,TRBD1,once,TRBV7-9,TGTGCCAGCAGAAGACAGGGGCCCTTGAACACTGAAGCTTTCTTT,CASRRQGPLNTEAFF
TRBJ2-7,-,many,TRBV30,TGTGCCTGGAGTGTACCAGGGCGAGACTACGAGCAGTACTTC,CAWSVPGRDYEQYF
TRBJ2-2,TRBD1,-,TRBV10-1,TGCGCCAGCAGTGTGCAAGGACAGGTCTCTGGGGAGCTGTTTTTT,CASSVQGQVSGELFF
TRBJ2-7,TRBD1,many,TRBV5-1,TGCGCCAGCAGCATTCTAGGGGGCGCGTACGAGCAGTACTTC,CASSILGGAYEQYF
TRBJ2-7,TRBD2,-,TRBV20-1,TGCAGTGCGCATAGGACTAGCGGGGGACCTTCCTACGAGCAGTACTTC,CSAHRTSGGPSYEQYF
TRBJ1-1,-,-,TRBV20-1,TGCAGTGCTAGAGATCTGTTTCGGCCGAACACTGAAGCTTTCTTT,CSARDLFRPNTEAFF
TRBJ1-2,TRBD1,few,TRBV7-3,TGTGCCAGCAGCTCACCCAACTCGATGGGACAGGAATCCGCTGGCTACACCTTC,CASSSPNSMGQESAGYTF
TRBJ2-5,-,-,TRBV7-9,TGTGCCAGCAGACGGGTGCAACAGACCCAGTACTTC,CASRRVQQTQYF
TRBJ2-1,TRBD1,-,TRBV7-7,TGTGCTAGCAGCTGGGGGACAGGGGCCCCCAATGAGCAGTTCTTC,CASSWGTGAPNEQFF
TRBJ1-2,-,-,TRBV7-9,TGTGCCAGCAGCTTTGGTGCGACTACGGGCTACACCTTC,CASSFGATTGYTF
TRBJ2-7,TRBD2,once,TRBV2,TGTGCCAGCCGGCGACTAGCGGGAGTGGAAGAGCAGTACTTC,CASRRLAGVEEQYF
TRBJ1-5,-,-,TRBV19,TGTGCCAGTAGTAGCGGGGGGGCAGATCAGCCCCAGCATTTT,CASSSGGADQPQHF
TRBJ2-1,TRBD2,many,TRBV14,TGTGCCAGCAGCCAAGATCTCGGGGGGGCTATTGAGCAGTTCTTC,CASSQDLGGAIEQFF
TRBJ1-1,-,many,TRBV6-5,TGTGCCAGCAGTCGAGGGGATCTGGCCACTGAAGCTTTCTTT,CASSRGDLATEAFF
TRBJ2-1,TRBD1,-,TRBV10-1,TGCGCCAGCAGTCCCTTGGGGACAGGGGAGTACAATGAGCAGTTCTTC,CASSPLGTGEYNEQFF
TRBJ1-2,TRBD1,few,TRBV5-1,TGCGCCAGCAGCATAACAGGGGATGGCTACACCTTC,CASSITGDGYTF
TRBJ1-6,TRBD1,-,TRBV10-3,TGTGCCATCAGTTCCTCCGGGACAGCTAATTCACCCCTCCACTTT,CAISSSGTANSPLHF